Sequencing of this T cell receptor (beta chain) was carried out in a study of naive and memory T cell subsets. Note on this clonotype: The antigen remains unidentified.

The library had UMIs added by 3' ligation of an oligonucleotide to TCR cDNA. Adult healthy volunteers gave 2.5 ml peripheral blood for whole-blood RNA. Cells were not sorted; total RNA input targeted about 1 to 1000 ng. Four PCR rounds used nested alpha and beta constant region primers plus the SP2 primer. Reverse transcription of blood and skin TCR RNA was primed at alpha and beta constant regions. TCRdb called the 5' RACE reads again in MiXCR, with one record for every CDR3 protein. This sample carries about 57,000 distinct CDR3 sequences, around 7.3% of them seen once, and the ten largest clones take more than 7.5%. The CDR3 consists of 15 residues. The V end was cut by 7 bases, the J end by 7 bases, with 17 bases between. Germline values: CDR1 LNHDA, CDR2 SQIVND (reference sequence). Notes on the study in general: The RNA method is potentially sensitive to activation and differentiation changes.

This sequence joins TRBV19 and TRBJ1-6, with TRBD1 as a possible D gene (5 bases). The receptor comes from a female donor in good health. The CDR3 DNA is TGTGCCAGTACCTTAGACAGAACGGCGAATTCACCCCTCCACTTT. It yields the protein CASTLDRTANSPLHF. Complete variable domain (other parts from reference TRBV19 and TRBJ1-6): DGGITQSPKYLFRKEGQNVTLSCEQNLNHDAMYWYRQDPGQGLRLIYYSQIVNDFQKGDIAEGYSVSREKKESFPLTVTSAQKNPTAFYLCASTLDRTANSPLHFGNGTRLTVT.